What follows are 2 T cell receptor beta chains derived from one specimen sequenced in a study of shared clonotypes between healthy human individuals. The table came from immunoSEQ multiplex PCR; TCRdb's copy has only in-frame clones and leaves some out. The table shows about 1 million clones, with under 80% occurring only once. Sample: memory CD4+ T cells sorted from blood. Subset denoted: CD45RA-negative fraction. Every receptor here comes from a man aged 18 to 35 in good health.

This clone was picked up a small number of times. The chain joins TRBV5-1 to TRBJ2-2, with D hard to call. With 4 bases removed from V and 7 bases from J, the gap between germline ends came to 17 bases. The CDR3 covers 15 residues. Looked up from germline, CDR1 is SGHRS and CDR2 is YFSETQ. CDR3 nucleotides: TGCGCCAGCAGCCCTCGAACCACCGGTGGCGGGGAGCTGTTTTTT. Protein: CASSPRTTGGGELFF.

V is TRBV5-4 and J is TRBJ1-6; 7 bases line up with TRBD1. Germline-derived CDR1 and CDR2 are SGHNT and YYREEE (reference sequence). The CDR3 has 15 amino acids. V lost 4 bases, J lost 5 bases, and 6 bases stayed unmatched. CDR3 sequence: CASSAGQNHNSPLHF. The DNA of the CDR3 is TGTGCCAGCAGCGCGGGACAGAATCATAATTCACCCCTCCACTTT.